Sequencing of this T cell receptor beta chain was carried out in a study of cytomegalovirus exposure and HLA in healthy donors. Study in general: Drawn from HLA-typed donors, approximately 86 million unique TCRs were held in an early data release.

The germline CDR1 and CDR2 sequences are SGHDT and YYEEEE. J gave up 4 bases and V 4 bases, and 7 bases lay outside the gene matches. The CDR3 is 15 amino acids. On this clone itself: Antigen specificity is unknown.

Study-wide results and limits: Investigators reported 164 TCR beta chains as tied to cytomegalovirus.

Amplification used 60 Vbeta primers and 13 Jbeta primers. Some clones are missing from TCRdb's copy, which holds only in-frame ones; the method was immunoSEQ multiplex PCR. The data contain hundreds of thousands of clones, under 80% of them singletons. Material: PBMCs. This receptor was identified in a female donor in good health and CMV-seronegative. This chain uses TRBV5-6 with TRBJ1-4; 7 nucleotides align to TRBD1. CDR3 DNA sequence: TGTGCCAGCAGCACCCCGACAGGGTATAATGAAAAACTGTTTTTT. Translated, it gives CASSTPTGYNEKLFF.